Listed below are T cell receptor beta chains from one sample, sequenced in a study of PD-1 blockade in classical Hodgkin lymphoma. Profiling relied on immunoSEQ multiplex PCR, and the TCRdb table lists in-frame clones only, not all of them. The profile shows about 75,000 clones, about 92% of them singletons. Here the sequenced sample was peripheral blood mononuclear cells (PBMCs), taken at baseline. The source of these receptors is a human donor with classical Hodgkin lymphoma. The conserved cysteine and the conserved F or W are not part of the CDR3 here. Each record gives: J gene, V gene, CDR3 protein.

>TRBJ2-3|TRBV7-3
ASSSSGRGTDTQY
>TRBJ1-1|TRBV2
ASGRGTGTWFGTEAF
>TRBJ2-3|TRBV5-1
ASRGGQSTDTQY
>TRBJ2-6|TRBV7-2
ASSLARSANVLT
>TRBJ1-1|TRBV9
ASSVSGLEGTEAF
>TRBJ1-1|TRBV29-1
SGRGRGGGTEAF
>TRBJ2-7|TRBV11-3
ASSLAAGVTYEQY
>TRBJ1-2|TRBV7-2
ASSSHRTDYGYT
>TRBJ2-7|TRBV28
AILSGGLAGINAYEQY
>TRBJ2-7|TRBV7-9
ASSFTSYEQY
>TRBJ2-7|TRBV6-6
ASSYGAGSDEQY
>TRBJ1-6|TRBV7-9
ASSHVSGTGNSPLH
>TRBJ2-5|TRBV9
ASSEAGVQETQY
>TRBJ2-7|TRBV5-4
ASSPRYSYEQY
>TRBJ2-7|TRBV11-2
ASSLNSYEQY
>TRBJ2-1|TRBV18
ASSPGQGAYNEQF
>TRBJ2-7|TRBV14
ASSHPTLQGDLTPYEQY
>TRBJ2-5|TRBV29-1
SVDGTAEETQY
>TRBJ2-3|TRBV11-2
ASSLLGGSSADTQY
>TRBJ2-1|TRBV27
ASSLSETLYNEQF
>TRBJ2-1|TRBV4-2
ASSQDPSGAYNEQF
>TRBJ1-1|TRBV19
ASSIRVEAF
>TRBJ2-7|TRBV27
ASTTREGTYEQY